The next 24 T cell receptor beta chains were all read from a single sample in a study of CD8 T cells in ankylosing spondylitis. TCRdb called the 5' RACE reads again in MiXCR, with one record for every CDR3 protein. The sample records hundreds of thousands of distinct CDR3 sequences, 10% being singletons. Sequencing was performed on blood, either unsorted or a sorted T cell fraction (not recorded which). These receptors came from a male donor with ankylosing spondylitis or in good health (not recorded which).

This clonotype was counted at least ten times. This chain links TRBV29-1 with TRBJ2-7; 7 bases agree with TRBD2. The CDR3 runs to 12 residues. Per germline, CDR1 SQVTM and CDR2 ANQGSEA. V lost 5 bases and J lost 7; bases outside the gene matches: 8. The CDR3: CSVSSGMEEQYF. The DNA of the CDR3 is TGCAGCGTTTCAAGCGGGATGGAGGAGCAGTACTTC.

This clonotype was found a few times. The chain uses TRBV5-5 and TRBJ2-4; TRBD1 is a possible D gene (6 bases). Germline assignment: CDR1 SGHKS and CDR2 YYEKEE (reference sequence). The CDR3 consists of 16 residues. Deletions cut 2 bases from V and 3 bases from J, with 15 bases between. The CDR3 is CASSFSQGKNKNIQYF. The CDR3 DNA follows: TGTGCCAGCAGCTTCAGCCAGGGGAAGAACAAAAACATTCAGTACTTC.

In this sample, this clonotype turned up many times. V and J are TRBV5-1 and TRBJ2-2; 8 bases map to TRBD1. Germline lookup yields CDR1 SGHRS and CDR2 YFSETQ. The V and J ends lost 1 base and 4 bases, in that order; junction bases with no gene match: 9. CDR3 length: 17 amino acids. The CDR3 DNA is TGCGCCAGCAGCTTGCGACCAGGACAGGGCGGCACCGGGGAGCTGTTTTTT. This gives the protein CASSLRPGQGGTGELFF.

This clonotype was detected ten times or more. V usage is TRBV28 and J usage is TRBJ1-2, with D unresolved. The V and J ends lost 3 bases and 0 bases respectively, with 8 bases between them. Germline CDR1 reads MDHEN; CDR2 reads SYDVKM. The CDR3 covers 14 residues. The CDR3 DNA follows: TGTGCCAGCAGTTTGGAAGGGACTAACTATGGCTACACCTTC. It codes for CASSLEGTNYGYTF.

This clonotype was picked up many times. CDR3 DNA sequence: TGCAGTGCCTCTCGACTAGCGGGGGTCCGAGATACGCAGTATTTT. This codes for CSASRLAGVRDTQYF. The V call is TRBV20-1, the J call TRBJ2-3; TRBD2 matches 12 bases. Trimming at V came to 6 bases and at J to 5 bases, leaving 9 bases not matched to a gene. The CDR3 runs to 15 residues. Germline V gene data show CDR1 as DFQATT and CDR2 as SNEGSKA (reference sequence).

The chain joins TRBV27 to TRBJ2-2; TRBD2 might be the D (6 bases). Germline-derived CDR1 and CDR2 are MNHEY and SMNVEV (reference sequence). The V and J ends lost 6 bases and 4 bases respectively, with 24 bases between them. This CDR3 comprises 18 residues. CDR3: CASSRNPPGLLGTGELFF. The DNA of the CDR3 is TGTGCCAGCAGCCGAAATCCTCCGGGACTTTTAGGCACCGGGGAGCTGTTTTTT.

This clonotype was seen repeatedly, ten times or more. The chain employs TRBV6-1 and TRBJ2-3; the match to TRBD1 covers 9 bases. Germline V CDR1 and CDR2: MNHNS, SASEGT. The CDR3 runs to 15 residues. With V trimmed by 5 bases and J by 2 bases, 5 bases remained unmatched. Here the CDR3 DNA reads TGTGCCAGCAGTCGCCGGACAGGGGACACAGATACGCAGTATTTT. It encodes CASSRRTGDTDTQYF.

This clonotype was observed a handful of times. The rearrangement uses TRBV5-6 and TRBJ2-7; D is undetermined. The length of the CDR3 is 12 residues. V was shortened by 4 bases and J by 4 bases, with 9 bases between the two germline ends. Germline-derived CDR1 and CDR2 are SGHDT and YYEEEE. CDR3 protein: CASSRPAYEQYF. The CDR3 DNA is TGTGCCAGCAGCCGACCCGCTTACGAGCAGTACTTC.

This clonotype showed up just a few times. This rearrangement joins TRBV7-6 to TRBJ2-1; TRBD2 matches at 9 bases. This CDR3 is 18 amino acids long. In germline, CDR1 is SGHVS, CDR2 FNYEAQ. V lost 1 base and J lost 4; bases outside the gene matches: 11. The CDR3 reads CASSLEGLAGRAYNEQFF. CDR3 DNA sequence: TGTGCCAGCAGCTTAGAAGGGCTAGCGGGGCGAGCTTACAATGAGCAGTTCTTC.

This clonotype has only a few counts. V gene TRBV12-3 or TRBV12-4 combines with J gene TRBJ2-5; 7 bases match TRBD1. Losses at the gene ends were 3 bases for V and 4 bases for J; bases not matched to a gene: 8. The CDR3 covers 15 residues. The CDR3 DNA reads TGTGCCAGCAGTTTCACAGGGGCAGGTGGAGAGACCCAGTACTTC. Protein sequence: CASSFTGAGGETQYF.

This clonotype was observed at least ten times. The chain couples TRBV2 to TRBJ2-1; D remains unclear. V was clipped by 0 bases and J by 3 bases, with 3 bases between them. The germline V gene has CDR1 SNHLY and CDR2 FYNNEI. CDR3 length: 13 residues. In DNA form, the CDR3 reads TGTGCCAGCAGTGAAGCCAGCTACAATGAGCAGTTCTTC. This gives the protein CASSEASYNEQFF.

At least ten counts were recorded for this clonotype. The CDR3 spells CASSLETYSYNSPLHF. CDR3 coding DNA: TGTGCCAGCAGTTTAGAAACATACTCCTATAATTCACCCCTCCACTTT. The genes are TRBV12-3 or TRBV12-4 and TRBJ1-6; no clear D. With 1 base removed from V and 0 bases from J, the gap between germline ends came to 7 bases. This CDR3 contains 16 residues.

This clonotype was detected many times. The rearrangement uses TRBV5-1 and TRBJ2-2; the D is unclear. The length of the CDR3 is 15 residues. Germline V gene data show CDR1 as SGHRS and CDR2 as YFSETQ. V was trimmed by 2 bases and J by 2 bases, leaving 10 bases between them. CDR3 sequence (DNA): TGCGCCAGCAGCTTTGGGCAGAGAAACACCGGGGAGCTGTTTTTT. It yields the protein CASSFGQRNTGELFF.

This clonotype has a count of ten or more. J is TRBJ2-3 and V is TRBV7-9, with D tentatively TRBD1 or TRBD2 (5 bases each). Germline V gives CDR1 SEHNR, CDR2 FQNEAQ (reference sequence). The CDR3 has 15 residues. V was shortened by 5 bases and J by 2 bases, with 14 bases between the two germline ends. CDR3 loop: CASSPRGDHTDTQYF. The CDR3 nucleotides read TGTGCCAGCAGCCCGAGGGGCGACCACACAGATACGCAGTATTTT.

This clonotype has a count of ten or more. V and J are TRBV6-1 and TRBJ2-5; TRBD2 aligns across 16 bases. Germline-derived CDR1 and CDR2 are MNHNS and SASEGT. V lost 5 bases to trimming and J lost 3 bases; unmatched junction nucleotides: 3. The CDR3 runs to 16 residues. CDR3 bases: TGTGCCAGCAGTCAGGGACTAGCGGGGGGGAAAGAGACCCAGTACTTC. Its protein product is CASSQGLAGGKETQYF.

Ten or more counts support this clonotype. J is TRBJ2-7 and V is TRBV7-8, with 9 bases aligning to TRBD2. The CDR3 consists of 15 residues. V lost 5 bases to trimming and J lost 3 bases; unmatched junction nucleotides: 8. CDR1 is SGHVS and CDR2 is FQNEAQ in the germline V gene. The CDR3, as DNA: TGTGCCAGCAGCAAGACGACTAGCGGCCGCTACGAGCAGTACTTC. Residues: CASSKTTSGRYEQYF.

In its sample, this clonotype was seen many times. Its ends do not fully match the called genes, so a read error is possible. The chain employs TRBV7-7 and TRBJ2-5; D not resolved. The CDR3 has 13 residues. Germline V lookup: CDR1 SSHAT, CDR2 FNYEAQ (reference sequence). In DNA, the CDR3 is TGTGCTAGCAGCTCGCGTACCGGAGAGACCCAGTACTTC. It specifies CASSSRTGETQYF.

There are many counts of this clonotype. The rearrangement uses TRBV4-2 and TRBJ2-3; no reliable D call. The CDR3 extends over 10 amino acids. Germline CDR1 LGHNA, CDR2 YNFKEQ. The ends were cut back, 1 base at V and 11 bases at J, with 4 bases in the middle. The CDR3 DNA is TGTGCCAGCAGCCAAGTACGGCAGTATTTT. Translated: CASSQVRQYF.

This chain links TRBV7-8 with TRBJ1-5; D is ambiguous. This CDR3 is 15 amino acids long. Germline CDR1 is SGHVS and CDR2 is FQNEAQ. V was shortened by 5 bases and J by 1 base, with 12 bases between the two germline ends. DNA of the CDR3: TGTGCCAGCAGCGTCGAGGGCGCGAGCAATCAGCCCCAGCATTTT. Its protein product is CASSVEGASNQPQHF.

This clonotype was detected a few times. V is TRBV20-1 and J is TRBJ2-3; D tentatively fits TRBD1 or TRBD2 (6 bases each). Germline V gives CDR1 DFQATT, CDR2 SNEGSKA (reference sequence). The CDR3 contains 15 residues. The V gene lost 6 bases and the J gene lost 5 bases, with 21 bases spanning the gap. The CDR3 reads CSARAGSGGQDTQYF. As DNA, the CDR3 is TGCAGTGCCCGTGCGGGGTCCGGGGGCCAAGATACGCAGTATTTT.

This clonotype was seen only a few times. The CDR3 is CASSPEFTDTQYF. The CDR3 nucleotides are TGTGCCAGTAGTCCCGAATTCACAGATACGCAGTATTTT. The chain carries TRBV19 and TRBJ2-3, with D unresolved. The CDR3 totals 13 residues. CDR1 and CDR2 (germline): LNHDA, SQIVND (reference sequence). Trimming pared 5 bases from V and 2 bases from J, leaving 8 bases between.

This clonotype was observed many times. The CDR3 sequence is CSASAWDPGQPQHF. The CDR3 nucleotides read TGCAGTGCTAGTGCTTGGGATCCCGGCCAGCCCCAGCATTTT. This chain joins TRBV20-1 and TRBJ1-5; no firm D call. The CDR3 runs to 14 residues. From germline, CDR1 is DFQATT and CDR2 SNEGSKA (reference sequence). Trimming took 3 bases from V and 7 from J, leaving 16 bases between them.

The rearrangement links TRBV7-9 to TRBJ2-5; the match to TRBD1 covers 9 bases. The germline gives CDR1 SEHNR, CDR2 FQNEAQ (reference sequence). This CDR3 is built from 17 residues. J was trimmed by 5 bases and V by 5 bases; bases with no gene match: 15. The CDR3 DNA reads as TGTGCCAGCAGCCAACGTAGGGACAGGGAACGCCGGGAGACCCAGTACTTC. Protein product: CASSQRRDRERRETQYF.

The rearrangement uses TRBV12-3 or TRBV12-4 and TRBJ1-4; D is undetermined. This CDR3 is 14 amino acids long. V shed 6 bases and J shed 8 bases, with 16 bases lying between them. The CDR3: CASRTEGAGEKLFF. As DNA, the CDR3 is TGTGCCAGCAGAACGGAGGGTGCGGGGGAAAAACTGTTTTTT.